Listed below are T cell receptor beta chains from one sample, sequenced in a study of identical twins. TCRdb passed the 5' RACE reads through MiXCR, listing each CDR3 protein once. The sample includes about 260,000 distinct CDR3 sequences, roughly 7% seen only once; the top ten take approximately 3.6%. These same records also appear under a second study, on yellow fever vaccine responses in identical twins.

The sequenced sample consisted of memory (CD45RO+) T cells sorted from blood. These receptors came from a woman younger than 35 in good health. CDR3s leave out the opening cysteine and the closing phenylalanine or tryptophan. Each record gives: CDR3 length, V gene, J gene, CDR3 protein.

15,TRBV6-1,TRBJ2-1,ASSDKRRDRGYNEQF
15,TRBV15,TRBJ2-2,ATSRPRDRAGTGELF
12,TRBV7-9,TRBJ2-2,ASSVQGGTGELF
13,TRBV19,TRBJ2-3,ASSTPLAGVDTQY
14,TRBV3-1,TRBJ1-2,ASSQDPTGVPYGYT
12,TRBV5-1,TRBJ1-6,ASSLQADNSPLH
13,TRBV20-1,TRBJ2-1,SAREGAVGYNEQF
14,TRBV18,TRBJ1-2,ASSPERGQRLYGYT
11,TRBV27,TRBJ1-5,ASSLSWDQPQH
11,TRBV5-6,TRBJ2-7,ARGEGGIYEQY
16,TRBV12-3/TRBV12-4,TRBJ2-1,ASSGTSGRRVSYNEQF
13,TRBV10-3,TRBJ2-1,AISARGGERSEQF
14,TRBV5-5,TRBJ2-3,ASSLLLAGSTDTQY
11,TRBV12-5,TRBJ2-7,ATSGQGAVEQY
10,TRBV7-6,TRBJ2-7,ASSLGADEQY
14,TRBV9,TRBJ2-2,ASSARQGGGTGELF
14,TRBV5-1,TRBJ2-1,ASSLKRQGVTNEQF
12,TRBV3-1,TRBJ2-3,ASSQSSGGYTQY
14,TRBV5-1,TRBJ2-3,ASSSGLAVHMDTQY
12,TRBV20-1,TRBJ2-3,SARAADNTDTQY
11,TRBV10-2,TRBJ1-2,ASSESPGQSGT
16,TRBV6-1,TRBJ2-7,ASSQLQLAGLLSYEQY
12,TRBV12-3/TRBV12-4,TRBJ1-5,ASSPGADNQPQH
13,TRBV5-1,TRBJ2-7,ASSSGRPLTYEQY
12,TRBV5-1,TRBJ1-1,ASRDGGPNTEAF
10,TRBV20-1,TRBJ1-1,SATTGHTEAF
13,TRBV27,TRBJ1-2,ASSTQRDRGSGYT
11,TRBV3-1,TRBJ1-2,ASSQGSSYGYT
12,TRBV20-1,TRBJ2-7,SVYPLAGVFEQY
13,TRBV4-2,TRBJ2-1,ASSQLAEAYNEQF
14,TRBV20-1,TRBJ1-1,SARGREGRGVTEAF
13,TRBV7-2,TRBJ2-4,ASSLLVSPKSIQY
9,TRBV20-1,TRBJ2-1,GGTSGSEQF
12,TRBV12-3/TRBV12-4,TRBJ2-1,ASRPLLLYNEQF
16,TRBV11-1,TRBJ2-3,ASSSFGRATTSTDTQY
13,TRBV5-1,TRBJ1-2,ASSLGVTSNYGYT
12,TRBV3-1,TRBJ2-1,ASSPGGLGNEQF
16,TRBV3-1,TRBJ2-4,ASSRWDSGEVTKNIQY
13,TRBV20-1,TRBJ2-1,SAGPPSAERGEQF
12,TRBV4-2,TRBJ2-2,ASSPGPLTGELF
14,TRBV5-1,TRBJ2-3,ASSGQVGFWSDTQY
13,TRBV2,TRBJ1-1,ASIREGGYSTEAF
12,TRBV5-1,TRBJ1-2,ASSPSLQDYGYT